This T cell receptor beta chain was identified during a study of OX40 agonist ivuxolimab in advanced cancers. With respect to the entire study: Ivuxolimab was an agonistic, fully human IgG2 monoclonal antibody directed against OX40 (CD134), a costimulatory receptor. Intravenous ivuxolimab was administered to patients every 2 weeks at six dose levels: 0.01, 0.1, 0.3, 1.5, 3 and 10 mg/kg. Among the 50 to 55 dose-escalation patients, roughly 20 had hepatocellular carcinoma, roughly 15 melanoma, 9 renal cell carcinoma and 9 head and neck cancer. The dose-escalation cohort was about 83% male with a mean age of around 62 years, ranging from roughly 23 to 90. Patients were allowed to have had prior anti-PD-1, anti-PD-L1 or anti-CTLA-4 therapy, and around two fifths of the dose-escalation patients had been treated with checkpoint inhibitors. Three dose-escalation patients achieved partial responses, one with hepatocellular carcinoma and two with cutaneous melanoma. The point of sequencing TCRbeta in the periphery was to test whether ivuxolimab changed TCR sequence diversity and drove clonal T-cell expansion. The paper describes the monotherapy dose-escalation part (N of about 54 patients) of the phase I trial of ivuxolimab.

Genomic DNA was isolated from the sorted cells so that the TCRbeta CDR3 region could be sequenced. TCRbeta CDR3 regions were sequenced using the immunoSEQ Assay. Imported from immuneACCESS, the table was reduced by TCRdb to in-frame sequences with V and J called. These copies leave out some clones; in studies compared against another copy, an unresolved V gene accounts for under half, and the cause of the remainder is not known. The sample data list over 60,000 clones, and approximately 94% of these were observed just once. The ten largest make up around 16% of the sample. Patients with a history of autoimmune disease or receiving systemic immunosuppression were excluded from the trial. Peripheral blood for TCR sequencing was drawn from every dose cohort at baseline, at cycle 4 day 1 and at cycle 7 day 1. Samples were obtained from an open-label, multicenter, first-in-human phase I dose-escalation trial of ivuxolimab. Adults with locally advanced or metastatic melanoma, renal cell, hepatocellular, or head and neck squamous cell carcinoma were enrolled in the trial. Before TCR sequencing, CD4+ T cells and CD8+ T cells from peripheral blood were sorted into separate populations.

Cut back by 2 bases and 0 bases, the V and J ends lie 8 bases apart. From cysteine to phenylalanine, the CDR3 is 15 amino acids long. The DNA shown is the 45-base CDR3, in frame from base 1. CDR1 MNHEY and CDR2 SVGAGI are derived from the germline V gene. Remarks on this clone: Its cognate antigen has yet to be identified. The sample holds no much larger clone one base away, and base qualities are not on file.

The investigation overall reported the following: After ivuxolimab, more expanded clones were found on average in CD8+ T cells than in CD4+ T cells. Which antigens the clonally expanded peripheral T cells were specific for was not determined. In the 0.1-3.0 mg/kg groups, partial responders were among the patients with the lowest normalized peripheral clonal expansion, particularly in CD8+ T cells. At doses of 0.1 to 3.0 mg/kg, clonal expansion of both CD4+ and CD8+ blood T cells was observed from baseline to week 6. Low levels of normalized T-cell clonal expansion were also seen in some patients who did not respond.

The input for sequencing was CD4+ or CD8+ T cells sorted from blood, taken in a trial of the OX40 agonist ivuxolimab. The chain is assembled from TRBV6-5 and TRBJ1-5, with no confident D gene call. This receptor was identified in an adult with an advanced solid tumor such as melanoma, head and neck, liver or kidney cancer. The CDR3 protein is CASSYRKDSNQPQHF. At the DNA level, the sequence is TGTGCCAGCAGTTACCGTAAGGATAGCAATCAGCCCCAGCATTTT.